The present TCR beta chain was sequenced within a study of beta chain features in type 1 diabetes. Study-level points and caveats: The similarity of naive, central memory and Treg TCRB repertoires appeared greater among patients than among healthy donors. In all four CD4+ subsets, TCRB CDR3 length was significantly, moderately reduced in type 1 diabetes.

This clone has only a few counts. The antigen remains undetermined. The single heparinised draw taken from each donor contained around 120 mL of blood on average. CDR3 size: 14 residues. The germline gives CDR1 SQVTM, CDR2 ANQGSEA. V lost 6 bases to trimming and J lost 1 base; unmatched junction nucleotides: 2. Isolated RNA was reverse transcribed in full, so expressed TCRB transcripts were sequenced. Here immunoSEQ multiplex PCR was the method, and the copy in TCRdb shows in-frame clones only, minus some. Here the sample spans hundreds of thousands of clones, roughly 13% being singletons. J is TRBJ2-5 and V is TRBV29-1; TRBD2 matches at 13 bases. The source is a man aged 18 to 30 with type 1 diabetes. The material sequenced was naive CD4+ T cells from blood. CDR3 protein: CSVRTSGGQETQYF. For the CDR3, the DNA is TGCAGCGTGCGGACTAGCGGGGGCCAAGAGACCCAGTACTTC.